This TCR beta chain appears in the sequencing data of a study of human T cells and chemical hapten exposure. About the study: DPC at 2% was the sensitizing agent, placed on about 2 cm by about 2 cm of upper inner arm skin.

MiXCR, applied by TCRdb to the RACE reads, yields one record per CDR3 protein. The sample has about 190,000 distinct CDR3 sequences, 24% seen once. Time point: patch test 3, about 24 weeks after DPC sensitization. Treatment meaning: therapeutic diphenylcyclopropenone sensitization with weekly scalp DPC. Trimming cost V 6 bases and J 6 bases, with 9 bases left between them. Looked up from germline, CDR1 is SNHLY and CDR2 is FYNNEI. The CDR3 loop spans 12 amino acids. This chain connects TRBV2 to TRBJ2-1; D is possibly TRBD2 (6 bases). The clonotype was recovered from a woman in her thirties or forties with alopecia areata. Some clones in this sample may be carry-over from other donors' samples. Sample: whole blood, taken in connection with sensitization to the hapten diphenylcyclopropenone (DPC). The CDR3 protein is CASRRDFNEQFF. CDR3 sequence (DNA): TGTGCCAGCAGACGGGACTTCAATGAGCAGTTCTTC. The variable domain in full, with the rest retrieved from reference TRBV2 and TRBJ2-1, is EPEVTQTPSHQVTQMGQEVILRCVPISNHLYFYWYRQILGQKVEFLVSFYNNEISEKSEIFDDQFSVERPDGSNFTLKIRSTKLEDSAMYFCASRRDFNEQFFGPGTRLTVL.